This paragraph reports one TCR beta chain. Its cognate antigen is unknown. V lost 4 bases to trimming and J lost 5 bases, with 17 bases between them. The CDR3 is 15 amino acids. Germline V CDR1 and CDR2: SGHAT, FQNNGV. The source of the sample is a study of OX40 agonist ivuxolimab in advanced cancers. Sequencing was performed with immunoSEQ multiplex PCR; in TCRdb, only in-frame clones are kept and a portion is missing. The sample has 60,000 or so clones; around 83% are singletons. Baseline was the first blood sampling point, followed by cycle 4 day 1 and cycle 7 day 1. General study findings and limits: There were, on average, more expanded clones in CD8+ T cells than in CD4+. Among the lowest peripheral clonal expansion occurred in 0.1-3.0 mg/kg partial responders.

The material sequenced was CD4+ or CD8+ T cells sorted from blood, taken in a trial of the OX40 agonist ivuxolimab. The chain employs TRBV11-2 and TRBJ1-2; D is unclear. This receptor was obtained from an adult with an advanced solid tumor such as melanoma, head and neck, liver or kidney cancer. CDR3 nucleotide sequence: TGTGCCAGCAGCTCTAGAACGGGGTGGCTATATGGCTACACCTTC. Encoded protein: CASSSRTGWLYGYTF.